This T cell receptor (beta chain) was identified during a study of T cell responses to AZD1222 COVID-19 vaccine. Points from the study as a whole: Spike-specific TCR breadth and depth went up after people got two AZD1222 doses.

With respect to this clone: Its antigen is as yet unknown.

Assay used: immunoSEQ multiplex PCR; TCRdb lists only in-frame clones, some missing. In the table there are 100,000 to 150,000 clones, 90% of which are singletons. Sequencing was performed on peripheral blood, taken on day 0 of AZD1222 vaccination. The sequence derives from an adult in good health.

The CDR3 coding sequence is TGTGCCAGCAGTTACCAGCGGGAGGCGTACGAGCAGTACTTC. Amino acids: CASSYQREAYEQYF. This chain connects TRBV6-2 or TRBV6-3 to TRBJ2-7; 9 bases align to TRBD2. Germline V CDR1 and CDR2: MNHEY, SVGEGT. V lost 2 bases, J lost 4 bases, and 3 bases stayed unmatched. This CDR3 comprises 14 residues.